One sample yielded the 31 T cell receptor beta chains listed below, sequenced in a study of OX40 agonist ivuxolimab in advanced cancers. Using immunoSEQ multiplex PCR, the repertoire was profiled, and TCRdb retains in-frame clones only, with some absent. The repertoire has about 58,000 clones, about 88% of them found once; the top ten carry more than 9%. The sequencing used CD4+ or CD8+ T cells sorted from blood, collected in a trial of the OX40 agonist ivuxolimab. The source is an adult with an advanced solid tumor such as melanoma, head and neck, liver or kidney cancer.

This chain uses TRBV19 with TRBJ2-3; 11 bases match TRBD2. The junction had 7 bases not matched to a gene; V was cut back by 6 bases and J by 5 bases. The CDR3 is 15 residues long. Germline V gene data show CDR1 as LNHDA and CDR2 as SQIVND (reference sequence). The CDR3 protein is CASRPILAGEDTQYF. In DNA form, the CDR3 reads TGTGCCAGTAGACCCATACTAGCGGGAGAAGATACGCAGTATTTT.

In DNA form, the CDR3 reads TGCGCCAGCAGTCAAAAACAGGGATCTAACTATGGCTACACCTTC. As protein: CASSQKQGSNYGYTF. The chain has TRBV4-1 and TRBJ1-2, with D possibly being TRBD1 (6 bases). The CDR3 contains 15 residues. Trimming pared 6 bases from V and 0 bases from J, leaving 14 bases between. CDR1 and CDR2 (germline): MGHRA, YSYEKL.

The gene calls are TRBV27 and TRBJ2-7; D gene unclear. The V end lost 5 bases, the J end lost 3 bases, and 17 bases lay between the germline ends. CDR1 is MNHEY, CDR2 SMNVEV, per germline (reference sequence). The CDR3 runs to 15 residues. CDR3 amino acids: CASSRYPGGDYEQYV. As DNA, the CDR3 is TGTGCCAGCAGTCGTTACCCCGGTGGGGACTACGAGCAGTACGTC.

This clone was seen once. Other DNA sequences from this sample encode an identical CDR3 as well. This chain joins TRBV7-9 and TRBJ1-1; D call uncertain. V was clipped by 3 bases and J by 0 bases, with 5 bases between them. The CDR3 spans 13 residues. Germline V lookup: CDR1 SEHNR, CDR2 FQNEAQ (reference sequence). The CDR3: CASSFPVNTEAFF. CDR3 sequence (DNA): TGTGCCAGCAGCTTCCCGGTGAACACTGAAGCTTTCTTT. Looking up the rest from reference TRBV7-9 and TRBJ1-1 gives the full variable domain: DTGVSQNPRHKITKRGQNVTFRCDPISEHNRLYWYRQTLGQGPEFLTYFQNEAQLEKSRLLSDRFSAERPKGSFSTLEIQRTEQGDSAMYLCASSFPVNTEAFFGQGTRLTVV.

J is TRBJ2-7 and V is TRBV7-2; 7 nucleotides agree with TRBD2. With V trimmed by 7 bases and J by 0 bases, 9 bases remained unmatched. CDR1 is SGHTA and CDR2 is FQGNSA in the germline V gene. The CDR3 is 15 residues long. This CDR3 reads CASTPSGGSSYEQYF. The CDR3, as DNA: TGTGCCAGCACCCCCTCCGGCGGGAGCTCCTACGAGCAGTACTTC.

The rearrangement joins TRBV27 to TRBJ2-2; the D gene is possibly TRBD2 (5 bases). Trimming left V 7 bases short and J 5 bases short, with 29 bases between. CDR3 length: 19 residues. The germline CDR1 and CDR2 sequences are MNHEY and SMNVEV (reference sequence). The CDR3 DNA reads TGTGCCAGCATGAATCGCGGGCGAGAAAGGCCGTTAGGGACCGGGGAGCTGTTTTTT. Translation: CASMNRGRERPLGTGELFF.

The chain links TRBV28 to TRBJ1-1; D remains ambiguous. V dropped 4 bases and J dropped 1 base, with 7 bases sitting between them. The CDR3 runs to 13 residues. The germline CDR1 and CDR2 sequences are MDHEN and SYDVKM. The CDR3 here is CASSWTENTEAFF. CDR3 DNA sequence: TGTGCCAGCAGTTGGACGGAGAACACTGAAGCTTTCTTT.

This sequence joins TRBV14 and TRBJ2-7; the D is unclear. Germline V gives CDR1 SGHDN, CDR2 FVKESK. V was pared by 0 bases and J by 7 bases, with 13 bases between. CDR3 length: 14 amino acids. The CDR3 loop reads CASSQDRSPREQYF. The DNA for the CDR3 is TGTGCCAGCAGCCAAGATCGTAGCCCCCGGGAGCAGTACTTC.

The chain employs TRBV11-2 and TRBJ2-7, with D tentatively TRBD1 (6 bases). Per germline, CDR1 SGHAT and CDR2 FQNNGV. V lost 5 bases, J lost 3 bases, and 14 bases lay in between. CDR3 length: 14 amino acids. CDR3 sequence reads: CASSDNLGGYEQYF. The CDR3, as DNA: TGTGCCAGCAGCGATAACCTAGGGGGCTACGAGCAGTACTTC. Full variable domain (missing parts from reference TRBV11-2 and TRBJ2-7): EAGVAQSPRYKIIEKRQSVAFWCNPISGHATLYWYQQILGQGPKLLIQFQNNGVVDDSQLPKDRFSAERLKGVDSTLKIQPAKLEDSAVYLCASSDNLGGYEQYFGPGTRLTVT.

The chain combines TRBV6-5 with TRBJ2-1; 8 bases match TRBD2. The germline V gene has CDR1 MNHEY and CDR2 SVGAGI. Trimming cost V 6 bases and J 6 bases; bases outside gene matches: 4. This CDR3 has 13 amino acids. CDR3 in DNA: TGTGCCAGCAGCCTCGGACTAGCCAATGAGCAGTTCTTC. It encodes CASSLGLANEQFF.

The chain employs TRBV11-2 and TRBJ2-5; 9 bases align to TRBD1. Germline CDR1 is SGHAT and CDR2 is FQNNGV. Trimming removed 3 bases from V and 4 bases from J; junction bases left unmatched: 15. CDR3 length: 18 residues. CDR3 sequence: CASSLRPGTGSWRETQYF. CDR3 DNA sequence: TGTGCCAGCAGCTTGCGCCCCGGGACAGGGAGTTGGAGAGAGACCCAGTACTTC.

V and J are TRBV27 and TRBJ1-2; perhaps TRBD1 as D (6 bases). The V end lost 5 bases, the J end lost 6 bases, and 16 bases lay between the germline ends. The CDR3 length is 14 residues. Germline values: CDR1 MNHEY, CDR2 SMNVEV (reference sequence). As DNA, the CDR3 is TGTGCCAGCAGTCCTTTACGGCCAGGGGATGGCTACACCTTC. Encoded protein: CASSPLRPGDGYTF.

As to this clone: The sample carries other DNA sequences with the same CDR3. The chain links TRBV10-3 to TRBJ1-1; D may be TRBD1 (5 bases). The CDR3 is 11 amino acids. V dropped 5 bases and J dropped 8 bases, with 9 bases sitting between them. Germline loops: CDR1 ENHRY, CDR2 SYGVKD. CDR3 loop: CAISRGAEAFF. CDR3 bases: TGTGCCATCAGTAGAGGGGCCGAAGCTTTCTTT.

The chain combines TRBV18 with TRBJ2-1; the match to TRBD2 covers 12 bases. The CDR3 contains 17 residues. V dropped 5 bases and J dropped 0; count of bases not matched to a gene: 5. CDR1 and CDR2 (germline): KGHSH, LQKENI. The CDR3: CASSFGTSGHSYNEQFF. Here the CDR3 DNA reads TGTGCCAGCTCATTTGGGACTAGCGGGCACTCCTACAATGAGCAGTTCTTC.

The chain uses TRBV19 and TRBJ1-6; no definite D call. Trimming took 5 bases from V and 11 from J, leaving 16 bases between them. Per germline, CDR1 LNHDA and CDR2 SQIVND (reference sequence). CDR3 length equals 14 residues. CDR3 residues: CASSPPERSTPLHF. The CDR3 DNA reads TGTGCCAGTAGTCCCCCAGAGAGGTCAACACCCCTCCACTTT.

CDR3: CASHIANEQFF. The CDR3 DNA follows: TGTGCCAGCCATATAGCGAATGAGCAGTTCTTC. The chain links TRBV6-5 to TRBJ2-1; TRBD2 is a possible D gene (5 bases). V shed 8 bases and J shed 7 bases, with 9 bases lying between them. The CDR3 is made up of 11 amino acids. Germline-derived CDR1 and CDR2 are MNHEY and SVGAGI.

The chain carries TRBV5-8 and TRBJ2-3; TRBD2 aligns across 7 bases. The CDR3 consists of 15 residues. V dropped 0 bases and J dropped 2; count of bases not matched to a gene: 3. Germline V gives CDR1 SGHTS, CDR2 YDEGEE. The CDR3 bases are TGTGCCAGCAGCTTGGGGCGGGGGAACACAGATACGCAGTATTTT. This translates into CASSLGRGNTDTQYF. The variable domain in full, completed from reference TRBV5-8 and TRBJ2-3, reads EAGVTQSPTHLIKTRGQQATLRCSPISGHTSVYWYQQALGLGLQFLLWYDEGEERNRGNFPPRFSGRQFPNYSSELNVNALELEDSALYLCASSLGRGNTDTQYFGPGTRLTVL.

The V call is TRBV5-6, the J call TRBJ1-4; TRBD1 matches at 8 bases. The CDR3 contains 18 residues. Germline assignment: CDR1 SGHDT and CDR2 YYEEEE. V lost 2 bases and J lost 5; bases outside the gene matches: 14. The CDR3 sequence is CASSFRTGKFAPNEKLFF. CDR3 nucleotides: TGTGCCAGCAGCTTCCGGACAGGGAAATTTGCCCCAAATGAAAAACTGTTTTTT.

This chain uses TRBV18 with TRBJ2-1; a possible D gene is TRBD2 (6 bases). CDR1 KGHSH and CDR2 LQKENI come from the germline V gene. The CDR3 is made up of 17 amino acids. Trimming left V 3 bases short and J 4 bases short, with 19 bases between. CDR3 DNA: TGTGCCAGCTCACCCTCATCTGGGCAGCGGGTTTACAATGAGCAGTTCTTC. As protein: CASSPSSGQRVYNEQFF.

The chain carries TRBV27 and TRBJ1-3; the match to TRBD1 covers 8 bases. The CDR3 is 19 amino acids. V shed 2 bases, J shed 0 bases, and the junction held 12 bases outside the gene matches. Germline loops: CDR1 MNHEY, CDR2 SMNVEV (reference sequence). CDR3 nucleotide sequence: TGTGCCAGCAGTTTAGTCCCCGGACAGGGCCCTCGCTCTGGAAACACCATATATTTT. This encodes CASSLVPGQGPRSGNTIYF.

The chain carries TRBV9 and TRBJ2-1; TRBD2 aligns across 11 bases. V was pared by 2 bases and J by 6 bases, with 4 bases of the junction left unmatched. The germline gives CDR1 SGDLS, CDR2 YYNGEE. This CDR3 has 15 amino acids. The CDR3 sequence is CASSVLAGGTNEQFF. CDR3 nucleotide sequence: TGTGCCAGCAGCGTTTTAGCGGGAGGGACCAATGAGCAGTTCTTC.

Judged by abundance, this clone is medium-sized. V and J are TRBV27 and TRBJ2-5, with TRBD1 identical over 7 bases. This CDR3 has 14 residues. CDR1 and CDR2 from the germline V gene are MNHEY and SMNVEV (reference sequence). Unmatched junction bases numbered 5, after V lost 5 bases and J lost 2 bases. The CDR3 DNA is TGTGCCAGCAGTGTGCAGGGGGAGCAAGAGACCCAGTACTTC. It is translated as CASSVQGEQETQYF.

The rearrangement joins TRBV5-4 to TRBJ2-1; D is ambiguous. This CDR3 comprises 13 residues. Trimming removed 4 bases at V and 7 bases at J, with 12 bases between. CDR1 is SGHNT and CDR2 is YYREEE in the germline V gene (reference sequence). The DNA for the CDR3 is TGTGCCAGCAGCGCCCCAACCTTGAATGAGCAGTTCTTC. Translation gives CASSAPTLNEQFF.

CDR3 loop: CAWSRGSSYNSPLHF. CDR3 coding DNA: TGTGCCTGGAGCAGAGGGAGCTCCTATAATTCACCCCTCCACTTT. The V and J genes are TRBV30 and TRBJ1-6; no clear D. The germline gives CDR1 GTSNPN, CDR2 SVGIG (reference sequence). The length of the CDR3 is 15 residues. Between the trimmed V and J ends, which lost 3 bases and 0 bases, there was a span of 9 bases.

The chain links TRBV7-3 to TRBJ2-1, with 7 positions matching TRBD2. The trim removed 3 bases at V and 0 bases at J, leaving 5 bases unmatched. Germline V gives CDR1 SGHTA, CDR2 FQGTGA. The CDR3 is made up of 16 amino acids. CDR3 bases: TGTGCCAGCAGCTTGGGACTAACGGGCTCCTACAATGAGCAGTTCTTC. It specifies CASSLGLTGSYNEQFF.

The rearrangement joins TRBV27 to TRBJ2-7; 14 bases line up with TRBD2. Germline V gene lookup returns CDR1 MNHEY and CDR2 SMNVEV (reference sequence). V lost 4 bases to trimming and J lost 7 bases; unmatched junction nucleotides: 6. CDR3 length: 15 residues. The CDR3 coding sequence is TGTGCCAGCAGTTACGGGACTAGCGGGAGTGGGGAGCAGTACTTC. Translation: CASSYGTSGSGEQYF.

The chain couples TRBV30 to TRBJ1-2, with D unresolved. The CDR3 runs 12 residues. Germline loops: CDR1 GTSNPN, CDR2 SVGIG (reference sequence). V lost 3 bases and J lost 5, with 10 bases in between. The CDR3 DNA sequence: TGTGCCTGGAGCCCCCCCTTTTATGGCTACACCTTC. It yields the protein CAWSPPFYGYTF.

J is TRBJ2-5 and V is TRBV4-2; weak D call: TRBD2 (5 bases). V gave up 3 bases and J gave up 5 bases, with 7 bases separating them. The germline V gene has CDR1 LGHNA and CDR2 YNFKEQ. CDR3 length equals 12 residues. The CDR3 here is CASSQPGETQYF. In DNA form, the CDR3 reads TGTGCCAGCAGCCAGCCGGGGGAGACCCAGTACTTC.

The chain couples TRBV19 to TRBJ2-1, with 9 bases fitting TRBD1. The CDR3 covers 15 residues. The ends lost 5 bases at V and 7 bases at J; junction bases unmatched: 9. Germline V gene lookup returns CDR1 LNHDA and CDR2 SQIVND (reference sequence). The CDR3 nucleotides read TGTGCCAGTAGTCCGGGACAGGGTTATAGGAATGAGCAGTTCTTC. The encoded protein is CASSPGQGYRNEQFF.

The chain uses TRBV10-2 and TRBJ1-1; D is undetermined. Germline loops: CDR1 WSHSY, CDR2 SAAADI. This CDR3 is 16 amino acids long. Trimming shortened V by 4 bases and J by 5 bases, and 20 bases separated the two germline ends. Here the CDR3 reads CASSGSPVAGKTEAFF. As DNA, the CDR3 is TGCGCCAGCAGTGGTTCCCCGGTCGCGGGTAAGACTGAAGCTTTCTTT.

The chain links TRBV9 to TRBJ2-1; 9 nucleotides agree with TRBD2. Germline V gives CDR1 SGDLS, CDR2 YYNGEE. V trimming: 0 bases; J trimming: 9 bases; junction bases outside the gene matches: 4. The CDR3 extends over 14 amino acids. CDR3 sequence (DNA): TGTGCCAGCAGCGTAGGGGCGGGAGGGGGTGAGCAGTTCTTC. Protein product: CASSVGAGGGEQFF.